The source of this TCR beta chain is a study of CD8 T cells in Susac syndrome. Notes on the study in general: Susac syndrome CD4+ T cell repertoires showed no clonal expansion.

The authors sequenced TCR beta from blood CD8+ and CD4+ T cells. The RNA input was roughly 0.45 to 1 ug, and it was reverse transcribed with random hexamers. Multiplex PCR with immunoSEQ amplified the TCR beta CDR3 across 54 Vbeta and 13 Jbeta. TCRdb itself ran the immunoSEQ multiplex PCR reads through MiXCR, one entry per CDR3 protein. The sample includes roughly 130,000 distinct CDR3 sequences, roughly 95% of them seen just once. V lost 3 bases and J lost 6; bases outside the gene matches: 7. Per the germline V gene, CDR1 is DFQATT and CDR2 is SNEGSKA (reference sequence). The CDR3 covers 14 residues. On this clonotype itself: Its antigen remains unknown.

Material: CD4+ T cells from PBMCs. The sequence came from a human donor with Susac syndrome. The chain couples TRBV20-1 to TRBJ2-3; TRBD1 matches at 9 bases. CDR3 sequence reads: CSARGTGQMDTQYF. The CDR3 nucleotides are TGCAGTGCTAGGGGGACAGGGCAAATGGATACGCAGTATTTT.